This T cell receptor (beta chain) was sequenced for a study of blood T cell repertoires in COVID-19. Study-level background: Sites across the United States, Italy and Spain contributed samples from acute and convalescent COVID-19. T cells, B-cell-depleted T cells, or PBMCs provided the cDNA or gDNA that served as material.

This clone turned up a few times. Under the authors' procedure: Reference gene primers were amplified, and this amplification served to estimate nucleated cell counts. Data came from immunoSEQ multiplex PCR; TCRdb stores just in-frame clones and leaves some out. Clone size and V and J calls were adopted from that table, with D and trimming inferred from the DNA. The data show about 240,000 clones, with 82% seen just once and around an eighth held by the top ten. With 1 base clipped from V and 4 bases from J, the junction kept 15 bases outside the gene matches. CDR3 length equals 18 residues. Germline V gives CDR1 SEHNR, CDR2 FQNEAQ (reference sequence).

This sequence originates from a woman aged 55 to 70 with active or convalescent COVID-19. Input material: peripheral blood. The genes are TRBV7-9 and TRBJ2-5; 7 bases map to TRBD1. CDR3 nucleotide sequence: TGTGCCAGCAGCTTAGAAAGGCCGACAGGGATTGGGGGAGAGACCCAGTACTTC. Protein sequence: CASSLERPTGIGGETQYF.